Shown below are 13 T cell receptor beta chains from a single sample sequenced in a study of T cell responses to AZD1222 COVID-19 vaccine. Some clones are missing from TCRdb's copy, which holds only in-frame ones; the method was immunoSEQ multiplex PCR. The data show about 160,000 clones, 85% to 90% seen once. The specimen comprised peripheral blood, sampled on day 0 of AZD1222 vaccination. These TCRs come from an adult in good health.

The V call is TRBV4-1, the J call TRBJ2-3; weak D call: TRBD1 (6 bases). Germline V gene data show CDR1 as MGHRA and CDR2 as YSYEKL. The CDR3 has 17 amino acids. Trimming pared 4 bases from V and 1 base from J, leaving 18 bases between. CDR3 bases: TGCGCCAGCAGCCCAAGGGCGGGCAGGGGCGGCACAGATACGCAGTATTTT. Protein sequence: CASSPRAGRGGTDTQYF.

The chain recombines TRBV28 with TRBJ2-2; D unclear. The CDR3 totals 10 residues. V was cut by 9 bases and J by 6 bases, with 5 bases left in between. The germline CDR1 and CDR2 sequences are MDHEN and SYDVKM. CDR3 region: CASGAGELFF. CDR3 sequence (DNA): TGTGCCAGTGGGGCCGGGGAGCTGTTTTTT.

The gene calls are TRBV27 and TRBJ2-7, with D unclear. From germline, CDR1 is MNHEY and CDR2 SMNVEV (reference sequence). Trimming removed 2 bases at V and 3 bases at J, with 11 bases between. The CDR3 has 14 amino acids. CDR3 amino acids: CASSLKSVFYEQYF. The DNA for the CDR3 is TGTGCCAGCAGTTTAAAGTCGGTTTTCTACGAGCAGTACTTC.

The CDR3 nucleotides are TGTGCCAGCGCGGGACAGGAGGGATCAGATACGCAGTATTTT. Protein sequence: CASAGQEGSDTQYF. The V and J genes are TRBV19 and TRBJ2-3; 8 nucleotides line up with TRBD1. Germline V gene lookup returns CDR1 LNHDA and CDR2 SQIVND (reference sequence). Losses at the gene ends were 9 bases for V and 4 bases for J; bases not matched to a gene: 9. The CDR3 length is 14 residues.

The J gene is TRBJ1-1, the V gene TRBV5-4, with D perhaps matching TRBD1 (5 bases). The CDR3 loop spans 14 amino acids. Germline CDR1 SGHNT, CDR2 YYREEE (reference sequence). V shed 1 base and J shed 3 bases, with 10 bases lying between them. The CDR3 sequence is CASSLRVGDTEAFF. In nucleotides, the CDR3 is TGTGCCAGCAGCTTGAGGGTGGGGGACACTGAAGCTTTCTTT. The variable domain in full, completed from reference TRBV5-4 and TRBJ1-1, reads ETGVTQSPTHLIKTRGQQVTLRCSSQSGHNTVSWYQQALGQGPQFIFQYYREEENGRGNFPPRFSGLQFPNYSSELNVNALELDDSALYLCASSLRVGDTEAFFGQGTRLTVV.

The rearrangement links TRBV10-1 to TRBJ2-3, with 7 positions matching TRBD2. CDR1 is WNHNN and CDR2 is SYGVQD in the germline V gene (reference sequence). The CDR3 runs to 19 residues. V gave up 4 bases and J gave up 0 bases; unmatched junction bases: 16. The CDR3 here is CASSADLAEHIVSTDTQYF. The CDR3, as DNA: TGCGCCAGCAGTGCCGACCTAGCGGAACACATTGTTAGCACAGATACGCAGTATTTT.

The CDR3 loop is CASRTTGANVLTF. In nucleotides, the CDR3 is TGTGCCAGCAGAACAACTGGGGCCAACGTCCTGACTTTC. The rearrangement uses TRBV12-3 or TRBV12-4 and TRBJ2-6; unclear D gene. This CDR3 contains 13 residues. Trimming shortened V by 6 bases and J by 2 bases, and 5 bases separated the two germline ends.

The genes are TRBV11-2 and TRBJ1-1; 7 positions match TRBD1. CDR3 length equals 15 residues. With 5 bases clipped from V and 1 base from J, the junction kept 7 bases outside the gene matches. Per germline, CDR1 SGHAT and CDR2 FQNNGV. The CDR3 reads CASSPLTGRNTEAFF. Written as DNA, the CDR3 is TGTGCCAGCAGCCCGTTGACAGGGCGGAACACTGAAGCTTTCTTT.

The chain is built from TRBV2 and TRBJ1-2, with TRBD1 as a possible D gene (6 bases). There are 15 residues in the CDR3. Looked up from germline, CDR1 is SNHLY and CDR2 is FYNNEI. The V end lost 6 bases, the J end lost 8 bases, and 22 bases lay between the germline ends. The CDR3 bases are TGTGCCAGCAGCGAACCGACAGGCCCCCGCGGGGGCTACACCTTC. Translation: CASSEPTGPRGGYTF.

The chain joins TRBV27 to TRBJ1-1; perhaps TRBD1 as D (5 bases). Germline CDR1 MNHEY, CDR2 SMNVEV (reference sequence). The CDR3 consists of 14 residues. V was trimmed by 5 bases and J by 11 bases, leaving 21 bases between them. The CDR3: CASSQDRTRREAFF. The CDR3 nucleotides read TGTGCCAGCAGTCAAGATCGGACACGCCGGGAGGCTTTCTTT.

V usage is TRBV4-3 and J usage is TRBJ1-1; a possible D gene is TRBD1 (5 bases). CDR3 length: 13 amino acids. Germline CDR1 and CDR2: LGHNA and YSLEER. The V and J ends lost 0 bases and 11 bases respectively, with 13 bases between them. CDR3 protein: CASSQEGAGLAFF. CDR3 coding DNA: TGCGCCAGCAGCCAAGAAGGGGCAGGGCTGGCTTTCTTT.

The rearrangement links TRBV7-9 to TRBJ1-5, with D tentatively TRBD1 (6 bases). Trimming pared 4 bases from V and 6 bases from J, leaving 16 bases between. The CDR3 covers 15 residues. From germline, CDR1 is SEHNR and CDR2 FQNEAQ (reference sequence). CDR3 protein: CASSSDRFGSQPQHF. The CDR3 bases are TGTGCCAGCAGCTCCGACAGGTTCGGGAGTCAGCCCCAGCATTTT.

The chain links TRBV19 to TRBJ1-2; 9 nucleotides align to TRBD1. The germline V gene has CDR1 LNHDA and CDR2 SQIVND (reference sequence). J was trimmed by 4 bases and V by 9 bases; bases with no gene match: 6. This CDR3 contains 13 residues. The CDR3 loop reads CASRGQGGYGYTF. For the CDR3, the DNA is TGTGCCAGCCGGGGACAGGGAGGCTATGGCTACACCTTC.